This T cell receptor beta chain originates from a study of T-cell reconstitution after alpha-beta-depleted transplantation in children (dated by TCRdb to about 2016). In the study overall: Using TCR repertoire profiling, the study followed T-cell immune reconstitution in a quantitative way in children after TCRalphabeta/CD19-depleted allogeneic hematopoietic cell transplantation.

Only a few counts were recorded for this clonotype. Its antigen remains unidentified. Base-call qualities are not available, and no considerably larger clone is one nucleotide away. The library was made by PCR. Sequencing was carried out with an Illumina HiSeq 2500. To normalize quantification of the TCRbeta repertoire, the TCR libraries were built with molecular barcoding that relied on unique molecular identifiers. Through fastp at Q25 and MiXCR, TCRdb rebuilt clones from the public reads, retaining in-frame beta chains. Each entry merges the rows of one CDR3 protein and shows their most common DNA and genes. The sample profile shows 450,000 to 600,000 distinct CDR3 sequences; around a third of them were found once. Of the sample, more than 2% falls within the top ten clones. V is reduced by 1 base and J by 2 bases, leaving a spacing of 14 bases between them. There are 15 amino acids in the CDR3, from cysteine to phenylalanine inclusive. Of all the DNA, just the CDR3 is kept, 45 bases in frame from base 1. The germline V gene (reference sequence) gives CDR1 as DFQATT and CDR2 as SNEGSKA.

Sample: PBMCs from the stem cell graft donor, taken from the stem cell graft. The chain couples TRBV20-1 to TRBJ2-5; the D gene is unclear. This clonotype was obtained from a human donor who donated a stem cell graft to a child with aplastic anemia. The CDR3 sequence is CSARGLWTNQETQYF. Read as DNA, the sequence is TGCAGTGCTAGAGGTCTCTGGACGAATCAAGAGACCCAGTACTTC.